The 27 T cell receptor beta chains in this list originate from one sample, sequenced in a study of vaccination effects on CD4 cells after COVID-19. Sequencing used immunoSEQ multiplex PCR; TCRdb keeps in-frame clones, though not all of them. The sample records under 25,000 clones, about 68% being singletons. ViraFEST used viral peptide pools to expand antigen-specific CD4+ T cells before sequencing. At the end of 9 to 11 days of culture, CD4+ T cells were isolated. Vaccine recipients lacked prior SARS-CoV-2 infection and had negative nucleocapsid antibodies. Their antigen targets remain unknown. Specimen: CD4+ T cells from PBMCs cultured with HCoV-NL63 spike peptides, collected before COVID-19 vaccination. These receptor sequences come from a human donor who received a COVID-19 vaccine.

The rearrangement links TRBV25-1 to TRBJ2-1, with 9 nucleotides matching TRBD1. Germline V gene sequence: CDR1 MGHDK, CDR2 SYGVNS. This CDR3 has 14 residues. The junction had 0 bases not matched to a gene; V was cut back by 6 bases and J by 0 bases. The CDR3 nucleotides read TGTGCCAGCAGGACAGGGGGCTCCTACAATGAGCAGTTCTTC. Protein: CASRTGGSYNEQFF.

The gene calls are TRBV6-6 and TRBJ1-3, with 8 bases identical to TRBD1. The length of the CDR3 is 16 residues. Germline lookup yields CDR1 MNHNY and CDR2 SVGAGI (reference sequence). J lost 0 bases, V lost 2 bases, and 3 bases had no gene match. This chain's CDR3 is CASSYGQGFSGNTIYF. CDR3 DNA: TGTGCCAGCAGTTACGGACAGGGCTTCTCTGGAAACACCATATATTTT.

This clone has just a few counts. The chain carries TRBV3-1 (or the pseudogene TRBV3-2) and TRBJ1-5; no clear D gene. The V end lost 4 bases, the J end lost 2 bases, and 9 bases lay between the germline ends. CDR3 length: 14 amino acids. Germline V gene data show CDR1 as LGHDT and CDR2 as YNNKEL (reference sequence). DNA of the CDR3: TGTGCCAGCAGCCCCGCCCCGGGCAATCAGCCCCAGCATTTT. Translation: CASSPAPGNQPQHF.

There are a few counts of this clone. The chain employs TRBV19 and TRBJ2-2; TRBD2 matches 11 bases. This CDR3 region has 15 residues. Germline trimming cut 10 bases from V and 6 bases from J; bases unmatched to any gene: 10. Germline lookup yields CDR1 LNHDA and CDR2 SQIVND (reference sequence). CDR3 DNA: TGTGCCACCTATAGCGGGGGGGCAATCCCCGGGGAGCTGTTTTTT. Amino acid sequence: CATYSGGAIPGELFF.

Only a few counts were recorded for this clone. The chain joins TRBV6-1 to TRBJ1-5, with D unresolved. Germline CDR1 reads MNHNS; CDR2 reads SASEGT. This CDR3 has 16 residues. The V end lost 0 bases, the J end lost 4 bases, and 13 bases lay between the germline ends. CDR3 residues: CASSEATEVKNQPQHF. In nucleotides, the CDR3 is TGTGCCAGCAGTGAAGCGACGGAGGTCAAAAATCAGCCCCAGCATTTT.

V and J are TRBV2 and TRBJ2-6; the D call may be TRBD1 or TRBD2 (5 bases each). With 7 bases removed from V and 0 bases from J, the gap between germline ends came to 10 bases. CDR3 size: 15 residues. Germline-derived CDR1 and CDR2 are SNHLY and FYNNEI. The CDR3 loop reads CASTAGTSGANVLTF. The CDR3, as DNA: TGTGCCAGCACCGCTGGGACCTCTGGGGCCAACGTCCTGACTTTC.

The chain combines TRBV18 with TRBJ1-1, with unresolved D. The germline gives CDR1 KGHSH, CDR2 LQKENI. The CDR3 extends over 15 amino acids. V lost 0 bases and J lost 1, with 9 bases in between. DNA for the CDR3: TGTGCCAGCTCACCACCGCTACAGCAGAACACTGAAGCTTTCTTT. It yields the protein CASSPPLQQNTEAFF.

The V call is TRBV11-3, the J call TRBJ2-1; possibly TRBD2 for D (6 bases). CDR1 is SGHNT and CDR2 is YENEEA in the germline V gene. V was clipped by 4 bases and J by 10 bases, with 11 bases between them. CDR3 length: 12 residues. CDR3 loop: CASSSGLAEQFF. The CDR3 DNA reads as TGTGCCAGCAGCTCAGGCCTAGCGGAGCAGTTCTTC.

V and J are TRBV18 and TRBJ1-4; D gene uncertain. The CDR3 runs 13 residues. Germline assignment: CDR1 KGHSH and CDR2 LQKENI. The ends were cut back, 3 bases at V and 8 bases at J, with 10 bases in the middle. The CDR3 region has the DNA TGTGCCAGCTCACCGACTGGAGGGGAAAAACTGTTTTTT. Translated: CASSPTGGEKLFF.

This clone was counted a few times. J is TRBJ2-7 and V is TRBV10-3; D remains unclear. V lost 11 bases, J lost 3 bases, and 2 bases lay in between. The CDR3 covers 8 residues. Germline V gene lookup returns CDR1 ENHRY and CDR2 SYGVKD. CDR3 loop: CAVYEQYF. DNA for the CDR3: TGTGCCGTCTACGAGCAGTACTTC.

The chain combines TRBV6-1 with TRBJ2-1, with TRBD2 matching over 7 bases. J lost 0 bases, V lost 4 bases, and 6 bases had no gene match. CDR3 size: 16 residues. CDR1 and CDR2 from the germline V gene are MNHNS and SASEGT. The CDR3 sequence is CASSGWGGPSYNEQFF. The CDR3 DNA sequence: TGTGCCAGCAGTGGGTGGGGAGGGCCCTCCTACAATGAGCAGTTCTTC.

The chain combines TRBV13 with TRBJ2-2; possible D gene TRBD1, 5 bases. CDR3 length: 13 amino acids. V was pared by 2 bases and J by 4 bases, with 5 bases between. Germline V gene lookup returns CDR1 PRHDT and CDR2 FYEKMQ (reference sequence). Written as DNA, the CDR3 is TGTGCCAGCAGCTTACAGGGCACCGGGGAGCTGTTTTTT. Translation: CASSLQGTGELFF. The full variable domain, its missing parts supplied by reference TRBV13 and TRBJ2-2, is AAGVIQSPRHLIKEKRETATLKCYPIPRHDTVYWYQQGPGQDPQFLISFYEKMQSDKGSIPDRFSAQQFSDYHSELNMSSLELGDSALYFCASSLQGTGELFFGEGSRLTVL.

The genes are TRBV6-2 or TRBV6-3 and TRBJ1-5; no definite D call. Germline V gene data show CDR1 as MNHEY and CDR2 as SVGEGT. V was shortened by 6 bases and J by 3 bases, with 6 bases between the two germline ends. The CDR3 runs to 12 residues. CDR3: CASSQTNQPQHF. The DNA for the CDR3 is TGTGCCAGCAGCCAGACCAATCAGCCCCAGCATTTT.

The V gene is TRBV7-8, the J gene TRBJ1-5, with TRBD1 matching over 9 bases. Germline CDR1 SGHVS, CDR2 FQNEAQ. The CDR3 has 14 amino acids. Trimming at V came to 5 bases and at J to 9 bases, leaving 8 bases not matched to a gene. The DNA for the CDR3 is TGTGCCAGCAGCGGTACAGGGGGCCGCGGGCCCCAGCATTTT. It translates to CASSGTGGRGPQHF.

The gene calls are TRBV28 and TRBJ2-3, with 12 bases fitting TRBD2. From germline, CDR1 is MDHEN and CDR2 SYDVKM. With V trimmed by 3 bases and J by 1 base, 11 bases remained unmatched. CDR3 length equals 19 residues. CDR3 DNA sequence: TGTGCCAGCAGTTTGTTTCCTAGCGGGAGGGCCGGGGGCACAGATACGCAGTATTTT. It translates to CASSLFPSGRAGGTDTQYF.

The chain uses TRBV10-3 and TRBJ1-3; D possibly corresponds to TRBD1 (5 bases). The CDR3 spans 16 residues. With 3 bases removed from V and 2 bases from J, the gap between germline ends came to 14 bases. Germline CDR1 ENHRY, CDR2 SYGVKD. CDR3 loop: CAISDKGKLPGNTIYF. The CDR3 DNA reads TGTGCCATCAGTGATAAGGGGAAACTCCCTGGAAACACCATATATTTT.

The J gene is TRBJ2-6, the V gene TRBV21-1; the table calls TRBD2, which could not be checked here. TRBV21-1 is termed a pseudogene. The CDR3 has 17 amino acids. The CDR3 nucleotides read TGTGCCAGCACGGGCACGGGCGGGATATCTGGGGCCAACGTCCTGACTTTC. Translation gives CASTGTGGISGANVLTF.

By share of the sample, this clone is medium-sized. Other DNA sequences from this sample encode an identical CDR3 as well. The V gene is TRBV7-2, the J gene TRBJ1-4; D remains unclear. Germline loops: CDR1 SGHTA, CDR2 FQGNSA. The CDR3 runs to 13 residues. The ends were cut back, 1 base at V and 4 bases at J, with 4 bases in the middle. The DNA of the CDR3 is TGTGCCAGCAGCTTAGAGCTTAATGAAAAACTGTTTTTT. It translates to CASSLELNEKLFF.

CDR3 in DNA: TGCGCCAGCAGCTTGGGACAGAACACCGGGGAGCTGTTTTTT. Translation: CASSLGQNTGELFF. The chain employs TRBV5-1 and TRBJ2-2; D is unresolved. V was clipped by 0 bases and J by 1 base, with 4 bases between them. CDR3 length equals 14 residues. The germline gives CDR1 SGHRS, CDR2 YFSETQ.

The chain links TRBV27 to TRBJ2-5, with TRBD1 matching 9 bases. Germline trimming cut 5 bases from V and 7 bases from J; bases unmatched to any gene: 11. The CDR3 has 15 amino acids. Germline CDR1 is MNHEY and CDR2 is SMNVEV (reference sequence). The CDR3 here is CASSPGTGKYGTQYF. The CDR3 DNA reads TGTGCCAGCAGTCCAGGGACAGGGAAGTATGGGACCCAGTACTTC.

The chain employs TRBV10-3 and TRBJ2-3; 7 bases map to TRBD2. CDR1 ENHRY and CDR2 SYGVKD come from the germline V gene. V gave up 5 bases and J gave up 0 bases; unmatched junction bases: 5. CDR3 length equals 15 residues. CDR3 bases: TGTGCCATCAGTCCTAGCGGACCCAGCACAGATACGCAGTATTTT. Protein product: CAISPSGPSTDTQYF.

The rearrangement uses TRBV28 and TRBJ2-7; D perhaps matches TRBD1 (6 bases). Trimming shortened V by 6 bases and J by 4 bases, and 13 bases separated the two germline ends. Germline-derived CDR1 and CDR2 are MDHEN and SYDVKM. The CDR3 totals 13 residues. CDR3 sequence reads: CASRKQGRYEQYF. CDR3 in DNA: TGTGCCAGCAGGAAACAGGGTCGGTACGAGCAGTACTTC.

The rearrangement joins TRBV12-2 to TRBJ1-1. TRBV12-2 is flagged as a pseudogene. The CDR3 contains 16 residues. The CDR3 DNA sequence: TGTGCAAGTCGCTTAAATGGGAGCGGCATGAACACTGAAGCTTTCTTT. Its translation: CASRLNGSGMNTEAFF.

V is TRBV21-1 and J is TRBJ1-4; TRBD1, the table's D call, was not compared with the DNA. TRBV21-1 is marked as a pseudogene. The length of the CDR3 is 15 residues. The CDR3 DNA reads as TGTGCCAGCAGCAAATCGGGACAAGGTAATGAAAAACTGTTTTTT. Protein: CASSKSGQGNEKLFF.

The gene calls are TRBV7-2 and TRBJ2-1; TRBD2 matches 8 bases. The CDR3 is made up of 16 amino acids. CDR1 is SGHTA, CDR2 FQGNSA, per germline. Unmatched junction bases numbered 7, after V lost 4 bases and J lost 2 bases. CDR3 DNA sequence: TGTGCCAGCAGCTACCGGGCGGGGGGCACCTACAATGAGCAGTTCTTC. This sequence encodes CASSYRAGGTYNEQFF.

V gene TRBV3-1 (or the pseudogene TRBV3-2) combines with J gene TRBJ2-5; no firm D call. The germline CDR1 and CDR2 sequences are LGHDT and YNNKEL (reference sequence). Trimming removed 3 bases from V and 9 bases from J, with 29 bases in between. The CDR3 totals 18 residues. The chain's CDR3 is CASSHTSGRNSSPWAQYF. CDR3 sequence (DNA): TGTGCCAGCAGCCACACCTCTGGAAGGAACAGCTCACCGTGGGCCCAGTACTTC.

The V gene is TRBV7-2, the J gene TRBJ2-5; 8 nucleotides match TRBD2. The V gene's germline CDR1 is SGHTA and CDR2 FQGNSA. V lost 1 base and J lost 4; bases outside the gene matches: 5. The CDR3 runs 15 residues. The CDR3 nucleotides are TGTGCCAGCAGCTTAGGGGCGGGGGGCGGAGAGACCCAGTACTTC. Its translation is CASSLGAGGGETQYF.